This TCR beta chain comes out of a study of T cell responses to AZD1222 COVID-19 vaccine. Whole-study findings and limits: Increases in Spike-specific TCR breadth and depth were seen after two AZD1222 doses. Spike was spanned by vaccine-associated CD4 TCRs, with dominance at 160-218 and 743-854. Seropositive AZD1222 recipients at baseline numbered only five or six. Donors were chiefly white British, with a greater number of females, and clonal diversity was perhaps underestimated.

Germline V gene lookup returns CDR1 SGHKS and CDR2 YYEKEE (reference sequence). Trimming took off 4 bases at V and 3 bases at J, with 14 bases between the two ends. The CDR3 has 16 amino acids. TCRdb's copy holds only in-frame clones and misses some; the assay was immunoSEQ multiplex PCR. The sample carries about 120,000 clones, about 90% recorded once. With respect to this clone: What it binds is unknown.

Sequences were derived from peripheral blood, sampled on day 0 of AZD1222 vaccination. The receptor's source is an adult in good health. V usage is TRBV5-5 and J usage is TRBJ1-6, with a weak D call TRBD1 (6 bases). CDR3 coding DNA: TGTGCCAGCAGCACACAGGGTACGATCTATAATTCACCCCTCCACTTT. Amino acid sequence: CASSTQGTIYNSPLHF.